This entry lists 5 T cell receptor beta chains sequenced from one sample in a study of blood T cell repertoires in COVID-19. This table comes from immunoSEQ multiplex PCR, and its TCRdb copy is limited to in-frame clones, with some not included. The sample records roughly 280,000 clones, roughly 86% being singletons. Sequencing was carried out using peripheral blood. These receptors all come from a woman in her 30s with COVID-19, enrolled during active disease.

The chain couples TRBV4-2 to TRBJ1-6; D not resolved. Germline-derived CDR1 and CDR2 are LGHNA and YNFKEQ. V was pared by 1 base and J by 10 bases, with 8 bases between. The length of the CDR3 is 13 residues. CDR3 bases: TGTGCCAGCAGCCAAGCATCAGGCTCACCCCTCCACTTT. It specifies CASSQASGSPLHF.

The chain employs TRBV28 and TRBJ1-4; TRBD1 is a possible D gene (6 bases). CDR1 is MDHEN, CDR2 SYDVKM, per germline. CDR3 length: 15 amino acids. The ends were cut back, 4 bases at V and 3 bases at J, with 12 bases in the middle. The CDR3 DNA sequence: TGTGCCAGCAGTTCCCGGACAGTTCCTAATGAAAAACTGTTTTTT. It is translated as CASSSRTVPNEKLFF.

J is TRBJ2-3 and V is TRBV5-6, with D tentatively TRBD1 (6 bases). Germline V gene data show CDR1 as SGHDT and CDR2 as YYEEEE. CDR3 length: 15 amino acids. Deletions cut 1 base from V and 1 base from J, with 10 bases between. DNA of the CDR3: TGTGCCAGCAGCTTGATCCACAGGGGCACAGATACGCAGTATTTT. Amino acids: CASSLIHRGTDTQYF. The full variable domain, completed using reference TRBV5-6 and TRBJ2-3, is DAGVTQSPTHLIKTRGQQVTLRCSPKSGHDTVSWYQQALGQGPQFIFQYYEEEERQRGNFPDRFSGHQFPNYSSELNVNALLLGDSALYLCASSLIHRGTDTQYFGPGTRLTVL.

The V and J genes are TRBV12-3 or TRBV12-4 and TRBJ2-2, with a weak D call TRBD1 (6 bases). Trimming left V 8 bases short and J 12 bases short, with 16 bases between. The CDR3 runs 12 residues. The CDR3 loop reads CASRKQGGQLFF. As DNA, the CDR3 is TGTGCCAGCCGTAAACAGGGCGGACAGCTGTTTTTT.

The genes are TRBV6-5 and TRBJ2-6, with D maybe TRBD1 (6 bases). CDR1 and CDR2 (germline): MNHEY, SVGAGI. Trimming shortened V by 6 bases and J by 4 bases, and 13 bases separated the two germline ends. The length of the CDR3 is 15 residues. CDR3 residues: CASSITGPGANVLTF. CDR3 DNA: TGTGCCAGCAGCATCACAGGGCCAGGGGCCAACGTCCTGACTTTC.